Listed here is a single T cell receptor beta chain. This specimen comes from a study of shared clonotypes between healthy human individuals. Subsets obtained from CD4+ cells comprised CD45RA+ naive and CD45RA-negative memory cells. The length of the CDR3 is 15 residues. With 4 bases removed from V and 5 bases from J, the gap between germline ends came to 19 bases. CDR1 and CDR2 (germline): SGHRS, YFSETQ. Some clones are missing from TCRdb's copy, which holds only in-frame ones; the method was immunoSEQ multiplex PCR. The sample has 2 million or so clones, roughly 94% seen once. This chain connects TRBV5-1 to TRBJ2-7, with D possibly matching TRBD2 (7 bases). The receptor's source is a young man in good health. The sample was naive CD4+ T cells sorted from blood. Noted subset: CD45RA+ positively selected. CDR3 region: CASSLRAGANHEQYF. As DNA, the CDR3 is TGCGCCAGCAGCCTTCGGGCGGGGGCGAATCACGAGCAGTACTTC.